Each of the 9 T cell receptor beta chains below was sequenced from the same sample in a study of Tregs in tolerant kidney transplant recipients. Using immunoSEQ multiplex PCR, the repertoire was profiled, and TCRdb retains in-frame clones only, with some absent. The data hold 75,000 to 95,000 clones, with about 92% observed a single time. Sequenced input: CD8+ T cells from blood. Every receptor here comes from a human donor in good health.

CDR3 loop: CASSQNSGNTIYF. The CDR3, as DNA: TGCGCCAGCAGCCAAAACTCTGGAAACACCATATATTTT. The chain joins TRBV4-1 to TRBJ1-3, with D unclear. Per the germline V gene, CDR1 is MGHRA and CDR2 is YSYEKL. V lost 2 bases and J lost 0, with 2 bases in between. The CDR3 covers 13 residues.

The V gene is TRBV19, the J gene TRBJ2-5, with TRBD1 matching over 7 bases. Germline values: CDR1 LNHDA, CDR2 SQIVND (reference sequence). V shed 3 bases, J shed 5 bases, and the junction held 9 bases outside the gene matches. There are 15 residues in the CDR3. Here the CDR3 DNA reads TGTGCCAGTAGTATGGCCAAAGGGGGCGCGGAGACCCAGTACTTC. It is translated as CASSMAKGGAETQYF.

The J gene is TRBJ1-3, the V gene TRBV29-1; 8 bases line up with TRBD1. Trimming took 7 bases from V and 0 from J; bases not matched to a gene: 5. The CDR3 is made up of 14 amino acids. The germline V gene has CDR1 SQVTM and CDR2 ANQGSEA. The CDR3 is CSAWTGYSGNTIYF. In DNA, the CDR3 is TGCAGCGCTTGGACAGGGTACTCTGGAAACACCATATATTTT.

The V gene is TRBV5-8, the J gene TRBJ2-5, with a tentative D call TRBD1 (6 bases). Germline CDR1 and CDR2: SGHTS and YDEGEE. This CDR3 is 13 amino acids long. The ends were cut back, 4 bases at V and 7 bases at J, with 14 bases in the middle. The CDR3 bases are TGTGCCAGCAGCGCAGGGGTCTACGGGACCCAGTACTTC. This sequence encodes CASSAGVYGTQYF.

This rearrangement joins TRBV11-3 to TRBJ2-7; no definite D call. The germline V and J ends were trimmed by 6 bases and 4 bases, with 19 bases remaining between them. CDR1 and CDR2 (germline): SGHNT, YENEEA. The CDR3 has 15 residues. CDR3 sequence (DNA): TGTGCCAGCAGTTTTGGCCTCAGGAATTTTTACGAGCAGTACTTC. Amino acid sequence: CASSFGLRNFYEQYF.

The rearrangement uses TRBV11-2 and TRBJ2-7; no definite D call. Germline CDR1 is SGHAT and CDR2 is FQNNGV. Trimming removed 4 bases at V and 6 bases at J, with 7 bases between. The CDR3 length is 11 residues. The CDR3: CASSSHPEQYF. The CDR3 bases are TGTGCCAGCAGCTCTCATCCCGAGCAGTACTTC.

The chain uses TRBV13 and TRBJ2-2; D not resolved. Trimming cost V 2 bases and J 0 bases, with 4 bases left between them. Germline-derived CDR1 and CDR2 are PRHDT and FYEKMQ (reference sequence). The CDR3 length is 14 residues. The CDR3 DNA reads TGTGCCAGCAGCTTAATGGCGAACACCGGGGAGCTGTTTTTT. Its translation is CASSLMANTGELFF.

The chain employs TRBV10-3 and TRBJ2-7; tentatively, D is TRBD2 (5 bases). This CDR3 contains 15 residues. V gave up 6 bases and J gave up 0 bases, with 15 bases separating them. Germline V gene lookup returns CDR1 ENHRY and CDR2 SYGVKD. This chain's CDR3 is CAIRAILDSSYEQYF. In DNA, the CDR3 is TGTGCCATCAGGGCCATTTTGGACTCCTCCTACGAGCAGTACTTC.

Here the CDR3 DNA reads TGCGCCAGCAGCCCTTGGACTAGCGGGGCCCCCTACGAGCAGTACTTC. Amino acid sequence: CASSPWTSGAPYEQYF. The genes are TRBV5-1 and TRBJ2-7, with 12 bases identical to TRBD2. Germline V gene data show CDR1 as SGHRS and CDR2 as YFSETQ. The ends lost 4 bases at V and 2 bases at J; junction bases unmatched: 7. The CDR3 totals 16 residues.